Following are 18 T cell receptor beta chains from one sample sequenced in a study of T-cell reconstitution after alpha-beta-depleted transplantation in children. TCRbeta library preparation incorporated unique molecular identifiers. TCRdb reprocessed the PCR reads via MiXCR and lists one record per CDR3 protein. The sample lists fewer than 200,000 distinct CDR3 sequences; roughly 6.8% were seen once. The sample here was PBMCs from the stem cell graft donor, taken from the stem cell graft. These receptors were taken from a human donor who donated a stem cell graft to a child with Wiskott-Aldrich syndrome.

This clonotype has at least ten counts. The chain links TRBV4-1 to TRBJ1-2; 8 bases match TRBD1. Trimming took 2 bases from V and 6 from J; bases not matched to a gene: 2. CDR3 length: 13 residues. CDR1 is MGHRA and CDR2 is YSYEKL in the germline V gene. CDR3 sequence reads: CASSQLTGDGYTF. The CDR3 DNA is TGCGCCAGCAGCCAACTGACAGGGGATGGCTACACCTTC.

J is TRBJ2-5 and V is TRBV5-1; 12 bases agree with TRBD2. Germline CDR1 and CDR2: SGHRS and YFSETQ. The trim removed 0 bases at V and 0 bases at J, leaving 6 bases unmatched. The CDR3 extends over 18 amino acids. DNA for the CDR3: TGCGCCAGCAGCTTGGGACTAGCGGGGGACCCGTACCAAGAGACCCAGTACTTC. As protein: CASSLGLAGDPYQETQYF.

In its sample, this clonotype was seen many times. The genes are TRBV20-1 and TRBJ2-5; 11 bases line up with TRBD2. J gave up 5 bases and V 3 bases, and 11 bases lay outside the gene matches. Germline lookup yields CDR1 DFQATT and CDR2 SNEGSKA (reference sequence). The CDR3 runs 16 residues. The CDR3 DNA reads TGCAGTGCTAGGACTGTTAGCGGGGGGGCAGGGGAGACCCAGTACTTC. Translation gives CSARTVSGGAGETQYF.

Here the CDR3 DNA reads TGTGCCAGCAGCTTAGAAGGGGTCGGGGCCAACGTCCTGACTTTC. Protein: CASSLEGVGANVLTF. This chain links TRBV7-9 with TRBJ2-6, with D perhaps matching TRBD1 (5 bases). The CDR3 runs to 15 residues. Germline lookup yields CDR1 SEHNR and CDR2 FQNEAQ (reference sequence). Trimming stripped 1 base from V and 4 bases from J, with 8 bases between. Drawing the rest from reference TRBV7-9 and TRBJ2-6, the complete variable domain is DTGVSQNPRHKITKRGQNVTFRCDPISEHNRLYWYRQTLGQGPEFLTYFQNEAQLEKSRLLSDRFSAERPKGSFSTLEIQRTEQGDSAMYLCASSLEGVGANVLTFGAGSRLTVL.

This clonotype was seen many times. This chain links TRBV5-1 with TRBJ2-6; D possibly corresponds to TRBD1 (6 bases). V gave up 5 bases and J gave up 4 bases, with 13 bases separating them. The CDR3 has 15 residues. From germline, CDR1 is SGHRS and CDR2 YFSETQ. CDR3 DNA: TGCGCCAGCAGGGGACCAGGGACAGGGGCCAACGTCCTGACTTTC. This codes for CASRGPGTGANVLTF.

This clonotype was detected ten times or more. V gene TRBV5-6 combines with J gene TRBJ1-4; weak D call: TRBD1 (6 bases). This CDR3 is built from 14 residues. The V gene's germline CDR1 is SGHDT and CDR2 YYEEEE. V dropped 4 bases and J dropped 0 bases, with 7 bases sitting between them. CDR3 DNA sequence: TGTGCCAGCAGCGCAGGGGCAACTAATGAAAAACTGTTTTTT. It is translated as CASSAGATNEKLFF. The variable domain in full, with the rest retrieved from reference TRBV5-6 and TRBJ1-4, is DAGVTQSPTHLIKTRGQQVTLRCSPKSGHDTVSWYQQALGQGPQFIFQYYEEEERQRGNFPDRFSGHQFPNYSSELNVNALLLGDSALYLCASSAGATNEKLFFGSGTQLSVL.

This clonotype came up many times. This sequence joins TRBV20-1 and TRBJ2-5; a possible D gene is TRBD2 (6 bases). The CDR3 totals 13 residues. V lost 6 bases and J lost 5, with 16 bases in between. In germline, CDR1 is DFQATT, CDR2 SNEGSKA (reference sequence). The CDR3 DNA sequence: TGCAGTGCCCGCGGGGTTCTAGGGGAGACCCAGTACTTC. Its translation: CSARGVLGETQYF.

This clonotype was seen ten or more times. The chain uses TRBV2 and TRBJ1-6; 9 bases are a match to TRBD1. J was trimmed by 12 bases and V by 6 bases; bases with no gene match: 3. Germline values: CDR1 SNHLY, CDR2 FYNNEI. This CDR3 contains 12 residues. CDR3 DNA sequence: TGTGCCAGCAGGGACAGGGGTGGACCCCTCCACTTT. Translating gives CASRDRGGPLHF.

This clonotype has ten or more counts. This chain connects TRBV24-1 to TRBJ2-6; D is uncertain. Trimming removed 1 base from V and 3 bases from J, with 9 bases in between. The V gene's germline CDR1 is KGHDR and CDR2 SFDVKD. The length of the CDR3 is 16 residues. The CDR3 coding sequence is TGTGCCACCAGTGATTTAAAGGGTGATGGGGCCAACGTCCTGACTTTC. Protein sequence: CATSDLKGDGANVLTF.

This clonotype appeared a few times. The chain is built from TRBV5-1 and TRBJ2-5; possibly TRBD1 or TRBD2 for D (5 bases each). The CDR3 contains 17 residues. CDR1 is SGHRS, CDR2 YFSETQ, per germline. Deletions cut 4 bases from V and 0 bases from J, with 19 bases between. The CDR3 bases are TGCGCCAGCAGCCGCCTTATGACCTGGGGGTACCAAGAGACCCAGTACTTC. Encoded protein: CASSRLMTWGYQETQYF.

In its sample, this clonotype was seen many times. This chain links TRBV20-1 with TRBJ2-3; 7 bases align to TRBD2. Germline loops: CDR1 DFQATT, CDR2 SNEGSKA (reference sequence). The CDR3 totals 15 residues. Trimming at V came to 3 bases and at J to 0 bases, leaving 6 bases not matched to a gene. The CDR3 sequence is CSASDWGGSTDTQYF. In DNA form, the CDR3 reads TGCAGTGCTAGTGACTGGGGGGGTAGCACAGATACGCAGTATTTT.

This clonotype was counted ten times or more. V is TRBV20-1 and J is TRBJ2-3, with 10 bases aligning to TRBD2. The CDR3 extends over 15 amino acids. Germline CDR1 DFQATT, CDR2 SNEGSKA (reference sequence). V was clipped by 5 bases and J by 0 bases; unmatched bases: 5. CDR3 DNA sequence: TGCAGTGCTTACCGGACTAGCGGAAGCACAGATACGCAGTATTTT. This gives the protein CSAYRTSGSTDTQYF.

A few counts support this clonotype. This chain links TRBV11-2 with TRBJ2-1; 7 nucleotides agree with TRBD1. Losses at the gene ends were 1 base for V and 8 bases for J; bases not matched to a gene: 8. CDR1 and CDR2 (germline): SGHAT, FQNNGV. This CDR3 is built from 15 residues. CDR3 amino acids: CASSLVRGLAYEQFF. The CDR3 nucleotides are TGTGCCAGCAGCTTAGTAAGGGGGCTAGCCTATGAGCAGTTCTTC.

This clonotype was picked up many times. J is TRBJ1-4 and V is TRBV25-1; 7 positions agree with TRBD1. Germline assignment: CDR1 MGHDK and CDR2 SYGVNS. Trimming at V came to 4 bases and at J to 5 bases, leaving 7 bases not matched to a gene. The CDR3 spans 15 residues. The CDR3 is CASSGMNRGNEKLFF. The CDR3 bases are TGTGCCAGCAGTGGAATGAACAGGGGAAATGAAAAACTGTTTTTT.

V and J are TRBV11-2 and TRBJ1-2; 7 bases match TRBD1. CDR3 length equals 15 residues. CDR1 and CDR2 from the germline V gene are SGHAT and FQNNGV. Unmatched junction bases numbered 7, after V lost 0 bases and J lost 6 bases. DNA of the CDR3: TGTGCCAGCAGCTTAGATCCCAGGGGGAGGGATGGCTACACCTTC. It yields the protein CASSLDPRGRDGYTF. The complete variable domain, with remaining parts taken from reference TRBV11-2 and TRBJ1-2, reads EAGVAQSPRYKIIEKRQSVAFWCNPISGHATLYWYQQILGQGPKLLIQFQNNGVVDDSQLPKDRFSAERLKGVDSTLKIQPAKLEDSAVYLCASSLDPRGRDGYTFGSGTRLTVV.

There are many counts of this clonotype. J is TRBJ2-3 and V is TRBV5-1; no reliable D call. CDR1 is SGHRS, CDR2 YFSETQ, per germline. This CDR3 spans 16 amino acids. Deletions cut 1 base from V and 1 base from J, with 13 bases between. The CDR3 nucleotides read TGCGCCAGCAGCTTGTCTGGCGGTACTCGCACAGATACGCAGTATTTT. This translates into CASSLSGGTRTDTQYF.

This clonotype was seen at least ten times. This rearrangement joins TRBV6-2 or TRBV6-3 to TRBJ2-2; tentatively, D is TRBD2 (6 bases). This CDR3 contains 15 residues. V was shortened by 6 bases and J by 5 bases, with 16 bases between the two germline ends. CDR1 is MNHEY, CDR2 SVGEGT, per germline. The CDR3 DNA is TGTGCCAGCAGCTCTCCAGGGAGGAGGACCGGGGAGCTGTTTTTT. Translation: CASSSPGRRTGELFF.

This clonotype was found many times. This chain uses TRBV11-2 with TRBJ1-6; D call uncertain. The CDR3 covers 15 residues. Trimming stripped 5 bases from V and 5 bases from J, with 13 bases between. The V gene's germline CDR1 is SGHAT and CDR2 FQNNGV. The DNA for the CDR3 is TGTGCCAGCAGCCCCGAGGGATTCGATAATTCACCCCTCCACTTT. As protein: CASSPEGFDNSPLHF.